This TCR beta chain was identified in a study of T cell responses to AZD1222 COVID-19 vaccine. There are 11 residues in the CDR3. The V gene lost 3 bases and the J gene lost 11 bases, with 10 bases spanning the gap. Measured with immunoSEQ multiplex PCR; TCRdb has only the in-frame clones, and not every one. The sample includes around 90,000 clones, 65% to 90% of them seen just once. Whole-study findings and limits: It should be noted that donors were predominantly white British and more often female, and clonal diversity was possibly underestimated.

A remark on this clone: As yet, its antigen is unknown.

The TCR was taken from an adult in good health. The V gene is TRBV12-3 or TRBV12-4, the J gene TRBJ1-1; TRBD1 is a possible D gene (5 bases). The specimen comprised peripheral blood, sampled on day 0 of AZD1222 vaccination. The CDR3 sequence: CASSLGGPAFF. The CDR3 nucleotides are TGTGCCAGCAGTTTGGGGGGTCCGGCTTTCTTT.